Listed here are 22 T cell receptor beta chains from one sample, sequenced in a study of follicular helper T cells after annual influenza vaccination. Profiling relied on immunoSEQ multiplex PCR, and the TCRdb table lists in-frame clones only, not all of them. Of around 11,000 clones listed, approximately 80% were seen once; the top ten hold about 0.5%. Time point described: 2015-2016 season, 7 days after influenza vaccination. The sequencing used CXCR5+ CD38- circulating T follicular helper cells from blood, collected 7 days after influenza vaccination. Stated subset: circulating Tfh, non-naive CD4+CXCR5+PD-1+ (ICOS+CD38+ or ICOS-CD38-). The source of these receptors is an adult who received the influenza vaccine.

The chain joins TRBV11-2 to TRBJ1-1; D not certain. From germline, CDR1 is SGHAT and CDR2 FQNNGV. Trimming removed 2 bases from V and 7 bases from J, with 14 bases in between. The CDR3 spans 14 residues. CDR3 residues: CASSLIGEGIEAFF. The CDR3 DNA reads TGTGCCAGCAGCTTAATTGGGGAGGGCATTGAAGCTTTCTTT.

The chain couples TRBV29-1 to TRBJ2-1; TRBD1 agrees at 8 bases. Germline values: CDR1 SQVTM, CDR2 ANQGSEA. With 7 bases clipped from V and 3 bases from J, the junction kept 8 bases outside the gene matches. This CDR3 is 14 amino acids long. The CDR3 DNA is TGCAGCGCCGCCCCCGGGACAGGCTACAATGAGCAGTTCTTC. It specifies CSAAPGTGYNEQFF.

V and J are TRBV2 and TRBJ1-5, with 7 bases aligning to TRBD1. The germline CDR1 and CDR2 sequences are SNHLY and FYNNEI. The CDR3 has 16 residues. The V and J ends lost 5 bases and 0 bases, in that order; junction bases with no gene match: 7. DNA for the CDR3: TGTGCCAGCAGTTTTCTCACAGGGGTTAGCAATCAGCCCCAGCATTTT. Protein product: CASSFLTGVSNQPQHF. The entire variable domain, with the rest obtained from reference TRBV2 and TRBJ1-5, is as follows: EPEVTQTPSHQVTQMGQEVILRCVPISNHLYFYWYRQILGQKVEFLVSFYNNEISEKSEIFDDQFSVERPDGSNFTLKIRSTKLEDSAMYFCASSFLTGVSNQPQHFGDGTRLSIL.

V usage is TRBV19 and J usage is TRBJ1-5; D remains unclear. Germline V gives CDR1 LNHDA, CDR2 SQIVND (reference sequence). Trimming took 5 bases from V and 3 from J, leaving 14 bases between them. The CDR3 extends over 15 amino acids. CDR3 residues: CASSEVGFFNQPQHF. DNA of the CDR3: TGTGCCAGTAGTGAAGTAGGGTTTTTCAATCAGCCCCAGCATTTT. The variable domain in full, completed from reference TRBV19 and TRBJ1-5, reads DGGITQSPKYLFRKEGQNVTLSCEQNLNHDAMYWYRQDPGQGLRLIYYSQIVNDFQKGDIAEGYSVSREKKESFPLTVTSAQKNPTAFYLCASSEVGFFNQPQHFGDGTRLSIL.

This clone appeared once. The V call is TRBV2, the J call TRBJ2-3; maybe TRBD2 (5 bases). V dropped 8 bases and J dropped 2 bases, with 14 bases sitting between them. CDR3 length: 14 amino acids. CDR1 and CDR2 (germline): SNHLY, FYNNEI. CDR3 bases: TGTGCCAGCCGCCAGAGGGATAACACAGATACGCAGTATTTT. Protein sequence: CASRQRDNTDTQYF.

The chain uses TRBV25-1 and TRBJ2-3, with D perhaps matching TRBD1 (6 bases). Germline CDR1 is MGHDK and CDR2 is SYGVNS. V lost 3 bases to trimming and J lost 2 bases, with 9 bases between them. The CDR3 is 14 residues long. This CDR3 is CASSDRDNTDTQYF. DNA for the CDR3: TGTGCCAGCAGTGACCGGGACAACACAGATACGCAGTATTTT.

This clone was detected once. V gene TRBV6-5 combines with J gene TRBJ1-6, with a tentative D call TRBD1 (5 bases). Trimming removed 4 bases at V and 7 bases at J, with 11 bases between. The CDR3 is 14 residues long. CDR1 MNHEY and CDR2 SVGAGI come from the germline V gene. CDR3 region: CASSSGGRNSPLHF. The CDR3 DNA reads TGTGCCAGCAGTTCGGGGGGAAGGAATTCACCCCTCCACTTT.

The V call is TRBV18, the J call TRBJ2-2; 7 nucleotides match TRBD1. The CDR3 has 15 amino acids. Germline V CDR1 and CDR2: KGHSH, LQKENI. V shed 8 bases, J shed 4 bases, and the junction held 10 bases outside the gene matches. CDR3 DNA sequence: TGTGCCAGCCCGACAGGGTTGTTCGGCACCGGGGAGCTGTTTTTT. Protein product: CASPTGLFGTGELFF.

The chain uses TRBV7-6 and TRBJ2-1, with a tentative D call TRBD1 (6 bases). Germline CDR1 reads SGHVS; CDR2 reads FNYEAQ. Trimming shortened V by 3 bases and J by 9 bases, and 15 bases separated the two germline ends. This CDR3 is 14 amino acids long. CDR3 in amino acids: CASSFGYRESEQFF. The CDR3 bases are TGTGCCAGCAGCTTTGGTTACAGGGAGAGTGAGCAGTTCTTC.

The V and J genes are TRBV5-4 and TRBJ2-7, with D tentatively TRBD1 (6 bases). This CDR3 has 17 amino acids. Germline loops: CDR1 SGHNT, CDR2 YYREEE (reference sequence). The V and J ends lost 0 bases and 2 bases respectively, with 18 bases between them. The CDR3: CASSLVGSARGPYEQYF. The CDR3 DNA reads TGTGCCAGCAGCTTGGTTGGGTCCGCCAGGGGCCCCTACGAGCAGTACTTC. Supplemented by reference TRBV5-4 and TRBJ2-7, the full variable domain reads ETGVTQSPTHLIKTRGQQVTLRCSSQSGHNTVSWYQQALGQGPQFIFQYYREEENGRGNFPPRFSGLQFPNYSSELNVNALELDDSALYLCASSLVGSARGPYEQYFGPGTRLTVT.

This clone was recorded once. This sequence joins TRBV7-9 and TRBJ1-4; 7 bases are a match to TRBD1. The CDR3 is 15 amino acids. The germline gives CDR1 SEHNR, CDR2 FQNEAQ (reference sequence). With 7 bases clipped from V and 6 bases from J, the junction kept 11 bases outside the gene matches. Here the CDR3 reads CASTFSTGRDEKLFF. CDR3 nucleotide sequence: TGTGCCAGCACCTTTTCGACAGGGAGGGATGAAAAACTGTTTTTT.

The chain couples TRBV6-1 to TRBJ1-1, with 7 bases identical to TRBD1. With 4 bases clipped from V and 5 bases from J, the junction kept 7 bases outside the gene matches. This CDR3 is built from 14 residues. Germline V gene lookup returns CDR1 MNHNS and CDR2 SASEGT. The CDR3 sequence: CASSGQGQSTEAFF. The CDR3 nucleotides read TGTGCCAGCAGTGGACAGGGCCAATCGACTGAAGCTTTCTTT.

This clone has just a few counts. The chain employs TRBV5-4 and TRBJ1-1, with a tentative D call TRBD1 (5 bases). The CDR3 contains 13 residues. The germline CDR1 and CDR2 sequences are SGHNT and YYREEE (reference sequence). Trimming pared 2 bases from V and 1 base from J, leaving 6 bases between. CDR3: CASSLQENTEAFF. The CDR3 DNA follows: TGTGCCAGCAGCTTACAGGAGAACACTGAAGCTTTCTTT. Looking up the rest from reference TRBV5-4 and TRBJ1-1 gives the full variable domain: ETGVTQSPTHLIKTRGQQVTLRCSSQSGHNTVSWYQQALGQGPQFIFQYYREEENGRGNFPPRFSGLQFPNYSSELNVNALELDDSALYLCASSLQENTEAFFGQGTRLTVV.

The CDR3 sequence is CASSLGGAGTDTQYF. The CDR3 DNA is TGTGCCAGCAGCTTAGGCGGGGCCGGCACAGATACGCAGTATTTT. This rearrangement joins TRBV7-6 to TRBJ2-3, with a tentative D call TRBD2 (6 bases). The V end lost 1 base, the J end lost 1 base, and 9 bases lay between the germline ends. In germline, CDR1 is SGHVS, CDR2 FNYEAQ. The CDR3 runs to 15 residues.

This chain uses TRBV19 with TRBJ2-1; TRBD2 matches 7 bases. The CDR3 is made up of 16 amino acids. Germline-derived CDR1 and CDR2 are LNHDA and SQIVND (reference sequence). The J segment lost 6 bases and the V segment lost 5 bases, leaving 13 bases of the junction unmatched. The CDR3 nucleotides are TGTGCCAGTAGTTCAGGGAGCGGGAAGTCGGTCAATGAGCAGTTCTTC. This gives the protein CASSSGSGKSVNEQFF.

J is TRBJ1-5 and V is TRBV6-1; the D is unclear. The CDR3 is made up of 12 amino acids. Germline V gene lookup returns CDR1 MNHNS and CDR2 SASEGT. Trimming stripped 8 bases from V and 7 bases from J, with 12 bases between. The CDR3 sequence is CASRSGGQPQHF. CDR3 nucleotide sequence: TGTGCCAGCCGCAGCGGCGGGCAGCCCCAGCATTTT.

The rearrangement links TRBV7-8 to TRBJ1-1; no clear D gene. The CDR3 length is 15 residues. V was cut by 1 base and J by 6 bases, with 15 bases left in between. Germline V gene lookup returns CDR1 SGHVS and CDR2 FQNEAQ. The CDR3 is CASSLVLESSAEAFF. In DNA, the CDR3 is TGTGCCAGCAGCTTAGTTTTAGAGTCCTCAGCTGAAGCTTTCTTT.

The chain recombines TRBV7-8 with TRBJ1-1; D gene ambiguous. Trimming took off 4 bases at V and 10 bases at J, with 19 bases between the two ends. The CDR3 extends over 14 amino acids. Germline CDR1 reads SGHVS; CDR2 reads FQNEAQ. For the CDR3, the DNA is TGTGCCAGCAGCTCGAACACGGGTGGAGCCCCAGCTTTCTTT. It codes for CASSSNTGGAPAFF. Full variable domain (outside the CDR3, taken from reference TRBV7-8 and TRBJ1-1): GAGVSQSPRYKVAKRGQDVALRCDPISGHVSLFWYQQALGQGPEFLTYFQNEAQLDKSGLPSDRFFAERPEGSVSTLKIQRTQQEDSAVYLCASSSNTGGAPAFFGQGTRLTVV.

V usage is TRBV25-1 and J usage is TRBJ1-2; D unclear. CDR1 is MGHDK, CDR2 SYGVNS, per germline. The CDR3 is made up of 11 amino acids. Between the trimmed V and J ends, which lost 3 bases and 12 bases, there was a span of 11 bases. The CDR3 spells CASSDRSAHTF. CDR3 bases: TGTGCCAGCAGTGATAGGTCCGCCCACACCTTC.

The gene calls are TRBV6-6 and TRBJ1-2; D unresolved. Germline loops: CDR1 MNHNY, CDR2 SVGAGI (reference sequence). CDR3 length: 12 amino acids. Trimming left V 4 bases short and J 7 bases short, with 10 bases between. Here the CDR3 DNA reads TGTGCCAGCAGTTCGGAGGGCGGTGGCTACACCTTC. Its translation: CASSSEGGGYTF.

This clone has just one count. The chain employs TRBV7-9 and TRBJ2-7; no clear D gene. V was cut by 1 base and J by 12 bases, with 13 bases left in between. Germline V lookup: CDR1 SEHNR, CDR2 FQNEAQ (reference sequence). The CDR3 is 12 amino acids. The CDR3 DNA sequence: TGTGCCAGCAGCTTAGAATCCTCCATCCCGTACTTC. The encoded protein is CASSLESSIPYF.

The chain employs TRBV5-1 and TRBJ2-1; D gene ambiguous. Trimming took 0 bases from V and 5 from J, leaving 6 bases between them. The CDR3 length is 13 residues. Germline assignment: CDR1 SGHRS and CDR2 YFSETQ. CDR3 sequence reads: CASSLGPNNEQFF. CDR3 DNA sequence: TGCGCCAGCAGCTTGGGCCCGAACAATGAGCAGTTCTTC.